These 10 T cell receptor beta chains were all obtained from the same sample, sequenced in a study of blood T cell repertoires in COVID-19. Libraries were prepared by immunoSEQ multiplex PCR; TCRdb keeps only in-frame clonotypes and omits some of them. Of over 200,000 clones in the sample, 88% are singletons; the top ten hold roughly 2.5%. What was sequenced was PBMCs or T cells enriched from blood (not recorded which). The source is a woman between 40 and 55 years old with acute COVID-19.

The chain uses TRBV3-1 (or the pseudogene TRBV3-2) and TRBJ1-2, with 9 bases aligning to TRBD1. The CDR3 length is 16 residues. In germline, CDR1 is LGHDT, CDR2 YNNKEL (reference sequence). The V segment lost 4 bases and the J segment 0 bases; nucleotides outside the gene matches: 6. CDR3: CASSPGTGRPNYGYTF. CDR3 sequence (DNA): TGTGCCAGCAGCCCTGGGACAGGGAGGCCTAACTATGGCTACACCTTC.

The chain uses TRBV27 and TRBJ2-7; 8 bases map to TRBD1. The V segment lost 5 bases and the J segment 8 bases; nucleotides outside the gene matches: 8. Germline V gene sequence: CDR1 MNHEY, CDR2 SMNVEV (reference sequence). This CDR3 contains 13 residues. The CDR3 protein is CASSTTGARKQYV. The CDR3 nucleotides are TGTGCCAGCAGTACGACAGGGGCGCGGAAGCAGTACGTC.

This sequence joins TRBV2 and TRBJ1-5, with D possibly matching TRBD1 (6 bases). In germline, CDR1 is SNHLY, CDR2 FYNNEI. V lost 11 bases, J lost 5 bases, and 19 bases lay in between. The CDR3 runs 14 residues. This CDR3 is CAGATNRADQPQHF. CDR3 bases: TGTGCCGGAGCAACAAACAGGGCCGATCAGCCCCAGCATTTT.

This chain uses TRBV5-1 with TRBJ1-4; 7 bases are shared with TRBD1. The J segment lost 8 bases and the V segment lost 4 bases, leaving 8 bases of the junction unmatched. This CDR3 has 14 amino acids. Germline V lookup: CDR1 SGHRS, CDR2 YFSETQ. The CDR3 DNA is TGCGCCAGCAGCCTCCGACAGGGAAGCGAAAAACTGTTTTTT. The encoded protein is CASSLRQGSEKLFF. Based on the CDR3 plus reference TRBV5-1 and TRBJ1-4, the full variable domain is KAGVTQTPRYLIKTRGQQVTLSCSPISGHRSVSWYQQTPGQGLQFLFEYFSETQRNKGNFPGRFSGRQFSNSRSEMNVSTLELGDSALYLCASSLRQGSEKLFFGSGTQLSVL.

The chain joins TRBV4-3 to TRBJ1-1; D is uncertain. Germline V CDR1 and CDR2: LGHNA, YSLEER. This CDR3 is 13 amino acids long. V dropped 4 bases and J dropped 4 bases, with 10 bases sitting between them. CDR3 in DNA: TGCGCCAGCAGCCTTGATCAGTTCACTGAAGCTTTCTTT. It specifies CASSLDQFTEAFF.

The J gene is TRBJ1-1, the V gene TRBV6-5, with 11 bases lining up with TRBD1. Germline-derived CDR1 and CDR2 are MNHEY and SVGAGI. J lost 0 bases, V lost 8 bases, and 5 bases had no gene match. The CDR3 runs to 15 residues. In DNA, the CDR3 is TGTGCCAGCTACAGGGACAGGGGGGTGAACACTGAAGCTTTCTTT. As protein: CASYRDRGVNTEAFF.

Here the CDR3 DNA reads TGCGCCAGCAGTATAAGACAGGGGGTCTCCTACGAGCAGTACTTC. Translated: CASSIRQGVSYEQYF. This sequence joins TRBV10-2 and TRBJ2-7; 9 positions agree with TRBD1. The V segment lost 5 bases and the J segment 0 bases; nucleotides outside the gene matches: 5. The CDR3 contains 15 residues. Germline CDR1 is WSHSY and CDR2 is SAAADI.

The chain has TRBV11-3 and TRBJ2-5; D is undetermined. The CDR3 contains 15 residues. V was shortened by 2 bases and J by 4 bases, with 14 bases between the two germline ends. Germline loops: CDR1 SGHNT, CDR2 YENEEA. CDR3 in DNA: TGTGCCAGCAGCTTACCCGCGACATTCCGAGAGACCCAGTACTTC. Its protein product is CASSLPATFRETQYF.

The genes are TRBV10-3 and TRBJ1-1, with 11 positions matching TRBD1. The germline CDR1 and CDR2 sequences are ENHRY and SYGVKD. The CDR3 length is 15 residues. V was pared by 5 bases and J by 4 bases, with 6 bases of the junction left unmatched. The CDR3 loop is CAISPGTGGTTEAFF. In nucleotides, the CDR3 is TGTGCCATCAGTCCCGGGACAGGGGGGACCACTGAAGCTTTCTTT.

The chain combines TRBV5-4 with TRBJ1-3, with D unclear. Per germline, CDR1 SGHNT and CDR2 YYREEE (reference sequence). This CDR3 is built from 14 residues. V lost 0 bases and J 0 bases, leaving 4 bases between the germline ends. CDR3 sequence (DNA): TGTGCCAGCAGCTTGGACAGCTCTGGAAACACCATATATTTT. It specifies CASSLDSSGNTIYF.